This T cell receptor (beta chain) appears in the sequencing data of a study of blood T cell repertoires in COVID-19 (dated by TCRdb to the early 2020s). Study-level background: Samples covering the acute and convalescent phases of COVID-19 were provided by collaborators in the United States, Italy and Spain. The material from the prospective study consisted of cDNA or gDNA derived from T cells, B-cell-depleted T cells, or PBMCs. Deeply sampled blood TCRbeta repertoires from subjects exposed to, actively infected with, or recovered from COVID-19 were included in the dataset. The repertoires were made available in a free public database intended to serve as a resource for research on the immune response to SARS-CoV-2. Samples came from the ongoing ImmuneRACE study (first 160 participants) plus 1,254 subjects from 6 global collaborators. Nearly every sample came with metadata listing a de-identified subject ID, COVID-19 status, age in years and sex. Where available, HLA class I and class II types were obtained from metadata supplied by the sample provider rather than from assay-based typing.

CDR1 SGHVS and CDR2 FQNEAQ were looked up in the germline V gene. Between the V and J ends, shortened by 5 bases and 0 bases respectively, the junction contains 11 bases. The CDR3 covers 14 residues, taking in both the cysteine and the phenylalanine. CDR3 DNA only is kept here, 42 bases in frame from base 1. About this clone itself: Its antigen has not been determined. No clone much larger than this one lies a single base away; base qualities are absent.

Overall results and qualifications from the work: How much clinical and demographic metadata was included differed by source and by participant, and the metadata was provided uncurated.

Another Seattle source contributed samples from volunteer blood donors who had recovered from COVID-19. The collaborating institutions used their own protocols to collect whole blood in K2EDTA tubes. For TCRbeta analysis, collaborators shipped samples in one of three forms: frozen whole blood, isolated PBMCs, or DNA extracted from either of those sample types. The immunoSEQ Assay, a bias-controlled multiplex PCR, was used to amplify TCRbeta CDR3 regions from genomic DNA. Turning to the authors' computational methods: The number of nucleated cells in each sample was estimated from the amplification of reference gene primers within the assay. To quantify the absolute abundance of each unique TCRbeta CDR3 rearrangement, sequence reads were collapsed and filtered. For each sample, productive Simpson clonality was calculated as the square root of Simpson's diversity index across productive rearrangements. Sourced from immuneACCESS, this table was stored by TCRdb with only in-frame sequences that have V and J called. A share of the clones is absent; for the studies checked, an unresolved V gene accounts for under half, and the remainder has no known explanation. The V and J calls and clone size come from that table; D and trimming were worked out from the DNA. Counted in this sample were 120,000 or so clones; more than 70% of them appeared once. The leading ten clones occupy about an eighth of the sample.

Material for sequencing was peripheral blood. The TCR comes from a woman under 40 who had recovered from COVID-19. The rearranged segments are TRBV7-8 and TRBJ2-7; no D gene call is confident. The bases read TGTGCCAGCAGCCCCTCGCACAGCTCCTACGAGCAGTACTTC. This yields the protein CASSPSHSSYEQYF.